Sequencing of this TCR beta chain was carried out in a study of shared clonotypes between healthy human individuals. Study findings and constraints: How much donors shared clonotypes was expected to be affected by sequencing depth.

Profiled with immunoSEQ multiplex PCR; TCRdb holds only in-frame clones, not every one. The table includes more than 2 million clones, almost 96% detected once. A CD45RA+ naive subset and a CD45RA-negative memory subset were split from CD4+ cells. Turning to this clone: Antigen specificity is unknown.

This CDR3 contains 16 residues. The germline V and J ends were trimmed by 6 bases and 4 bases, with 18 bases remaining between them. Per germline, CDR1 LNHDA and CDR2 SQIVND (reference sequence). The V gene is TRBV19, the J gene TRBJ2-2, with D possibly being TRBD1 or TRBD2 (5 bases each). This sequence was found in a man between 18 and 29 years old in good health. The sample comprised naive CD4+ T cells sorted from blood. Subset in this sample: CD45RA+ positively selected. This CDR3 reads CASRPKRGASTGELFF. The CDR3 DNA sequence: TGTGCCAGTAGACCAAAGAGAGGGGCCTCCACCGGGGAGCTGTTTTTT.